This T cell receptor (beta chain) was retrieved from a study of vaccination and CD4 T cells after COVID-19. Study background: A few convalescent patients provided samples that were taken at day 14 and days 161 to 241 post-vaccination. Controls used CEFX viral epitopes (positive), HIV-1 Nef peptides (negative), or no peptide.

CDR1 and CDR2 from the germline V gene are SGHTA and FQGNSA. The CDR3 covers 14 residues. V was pared by 1 base and J by 6 bases, with 5 bases of the junction left unmatched. Regarding time point: late sampling 161 to 241 days after vaccination in a few convalescent patients. Described treatment: approximately 9-day PBMC culture with coronavirus spike peptide pools or control peptides (ViraFEST assay). The Oncomine TCR Beta short-read assay was applied to DNA of cultured CD4+ T cells. TCRdb reprocessed the PCR reads with MiXCR, giving one entry per CDR3 protein. The sample carries tens of thousands of distinct CDR3 sequences, roughly 27% recorded once. This clonotype came up a few times. Its antigen is currently unknown.

The sequence derives from a human donor who had recovered from COVID-19. The sequenced sample was CD4+ T cells from blood, cultured in vitro, obtained about 7 months after SARS-CoV-2 vaccination. The rearrangement uses TRBV7-2 and TRBJ2-7; 8 positions agree with TRBD1. As DNA, the CDR3 is TGTGCCAGCAGCTTAGTCAGGGGGCTCTTCGAGCAGTACTTC. This translates into CASSLVRGLFEQYF.